The sequence of this TCR beta chain was determined in a study of cytomegalovirus exposure and HLA in healthy donors. Germline CDR1 is MDHEN and CDR2 is SYDVKM. V was shortened by 8 bases and J by 4 bases, with 11 bases between the two germline ends. The CDR3 is 13 amino acids. Study-wide findings and caveats: In vitro experiments confirmed that three CMV-associated chains were specific for CMV antigens.

Notes on this clone: Its antigen remains unidentified.

The PCR ran on 60 Vbeta and 13 Jbeta primers. Profiled with immunoSEQ multiplex PCR; TCRdb holds only in-frame clones, not every one. There are 75,000 to 100,000 clones in the sample, with 1.4% to 1.5% held by the top ten. The gene calls are TRBV28 and TRBJ1-4; maybe TRBD1 (6 bases). Sequenced input: PBMCs. The receptor was derived from a woman aged 60-75 years in good health and CMV-seronegative. The chain's CDR3 is CASLDSLNEKLFF. As DNA, the CDR3 is TGTGCCAGCTTGGACAGTCTTAATGAAAAACTGTTTTTT. The entire variable domain, with the rest obtained from reference TRBV28 and TRBJ1-4, is as follows: DVKVTQSSRYLVKRTGEKVFLECVQDMDHENMFWYRQDPGLGLRLIYFSYDVKMKEKGDIPEGYSVSREKKERFSLILESASTNQTSMYLCASLDSLNEKLFFGSGTQLSVL.